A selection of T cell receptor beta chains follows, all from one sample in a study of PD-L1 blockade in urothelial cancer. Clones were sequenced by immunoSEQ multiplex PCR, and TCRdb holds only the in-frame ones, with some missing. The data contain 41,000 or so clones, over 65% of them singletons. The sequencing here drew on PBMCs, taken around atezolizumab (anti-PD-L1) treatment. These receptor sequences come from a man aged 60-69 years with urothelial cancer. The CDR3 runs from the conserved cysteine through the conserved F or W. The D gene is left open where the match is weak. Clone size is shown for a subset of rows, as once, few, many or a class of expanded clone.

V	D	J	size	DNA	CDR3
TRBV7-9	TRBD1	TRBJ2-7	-	TGTGCCAGCAGCGCCGGGACAGGGTCCTACGAGCAGTACTTC	CASSAGTGSYEQYF
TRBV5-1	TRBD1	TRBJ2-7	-	TGCGCCAGCAGCGGATCCGGCGGTGGGACAGGAAACTACGAGCAGTACTTC	CASSGSGGGTGNYEQYF
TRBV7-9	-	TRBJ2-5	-	TGTGCCAGCAGCTTATTGGCGGGGCAAGAGACCCAGTACTTC	CASSLLAGQETQYF
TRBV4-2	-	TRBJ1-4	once	TGTGCCAGCAGCCAAGACTCGGGAGGGACGAGGAATGAAAAACTGTTTTTT	CASSQDSGGTRNEKLFF
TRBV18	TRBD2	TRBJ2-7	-	TGTGCCAGCTCCATGTTTAGCGGGGCCAGAGACGAGCAGTACTTC	CASSMFSGARDEQYF
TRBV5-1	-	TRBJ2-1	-	TGCGCCAGCAGCTGGACTGGTCAGGATGAGCAGTTCTTC	CASSWTGQDEQFF
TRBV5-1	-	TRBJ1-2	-	TGCGCCAGCAGCTTGGCAGGGTACTATGGCTACACCTTC	CASSLAGYYGYTF
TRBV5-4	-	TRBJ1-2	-	TGTGCCAGCAGCTCGCTCAGGACTGGCGGCTACACCTTC	CASSSLRTGGYTF
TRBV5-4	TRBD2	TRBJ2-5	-	TGTGCCAGCAGCTTGTGGGGCCCTAGCGGGGGCCCAGAGACCCAGTACTTC	CASSLWGPSGGPETQYF
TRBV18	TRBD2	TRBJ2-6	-	TGTGCCAGCTCACCTATGACCCGACTAGCGGCCTCCTCTGGGGCCAACGTCCTGACTTTC	CASSPMTRLAASSGANVLTF
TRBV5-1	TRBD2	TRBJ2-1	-	TGCGCCAGCAGCGCTACCACTAGCGGACACAATGAGCAGTTCTTC	CASSATTSGHNEQFF
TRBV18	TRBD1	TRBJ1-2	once	TGTGCCAGCTCACCCTTGCCGGGACAGGGGGTGTATTATGGCTACACCTTC	CASSPLPGQGVYYGYTF
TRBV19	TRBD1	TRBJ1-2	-	TGTGCCAGTAGTTTACCAAGGACAGGGGAGGACTATGGCTACACCTTC	CASSLPRTGEDYGYTF
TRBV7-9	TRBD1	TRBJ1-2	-	TGTGCCAGCAGCCTACGGGACAGATCCAACTATGGCTACACCTTC	CASSLRDRSNYGYTF
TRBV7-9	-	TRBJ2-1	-	TGTGCCACAATCGGGCGGGGCGGCTACAATGAGCAGTTCTTC	CATIGRGGYNEQFF
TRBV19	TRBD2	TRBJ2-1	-	TGTGCCAGTAGTATCGGACTAGCGGGGGGGCCGGGATACAATGAGCAGTTCTTC	CASSIGLAGGPGYNEQFF
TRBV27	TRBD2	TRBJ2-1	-	TGTGCCAGCAGTTACCTAAGCGGGACTAGCGGGGACCGTGAGCAGTTCTTC	CASSYLSGTSGDREQFF
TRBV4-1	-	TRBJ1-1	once	TGCGCCAGCAGCCAAGAAGGGAAGGGGCGGGGAATGAACACTGAAGCTTTCTTT	CASSQEGKGRGMNTEAFF
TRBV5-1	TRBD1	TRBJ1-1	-	TGCGCCAGCAGCGGTGGACAGGGTGACACTGAAGCTTTCTTT	CASSGGQGDTEAFF
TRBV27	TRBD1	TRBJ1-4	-	TGTGCCAGCAGTGCCCGACCGGGACAGGGGCCGGGGGAAAAACTGTTTTTT	CASSARPGQGPGEKLFF
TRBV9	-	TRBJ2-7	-	TGTGCCAGCAGCGTAGGTGTCGGGTACGAGCAGTACTTC	CASSVGVGYEQYF
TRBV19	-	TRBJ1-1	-	TGTGCCAGTAGTAGAGGAGCCGTGAACACTGAAGCTTTCTTT	CASSRGAVNTEAFF
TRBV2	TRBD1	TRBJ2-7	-	TGTGCCAGCAGACAGGGGGCAAGCTCCTACGAGCAGTACTTC	CASRQGASSYEQYF